This entry features one TCR beta chain sequence. Its antigen is currently unknown. These data come from a study of cytomegalovirus exposure and HLA in healthy donors. As for the study in general: The 90 to 150 validation repertoires were produced on the same platform as the roughly 720 repertoires of the first cohort. This was reported in a later analysis.

The V gene's germline CDR1 is LGHNA and CDR2 YNFKEQ. This CDR3 is built from 18 residues. J was trimmed by 0 bases and V by 0 bases; bases with no gene match: 5. Assay used: immunoSEQ multiplex PCR; TCRdb lists only in-frame clones, some missing. The sample lists approximately 150,000 clones, 85% occurring once. General study points: The study put 150 or so TCR beta chains on its list as cytomegalovirus-associated. A classifier reportedly called cytomegalovirus status with high sensitivity and specificity.

While the first cohort had some 700 subjects, the donors belonged to the separate validation cohort of more than 95 subjects. Sequences were obtained from PBMCs. The TCR originated in a man aged 25 to 40 in good health and CMV-seropositive. V usage is TRBV4-2 and J usage is TRBJ2-6, with 7 bases identical to TRBD1. The CDR3 spells CASSQETGVFSGANVLTF. The CDR3 nucleotides read TGTGCCAGCAGCCAAGAAACAGGGGTATTCTCTGGGGCCAACGTCCTGACTTTC.